This T cell receptor (beta chain) was obtained from a study of CD8+ T cells in alopecia areata. Overall study context: Skin grafts from roughly 6-12-month-old C3H/HeJ donors with spontaneous alopecia were placed on approximately 7-11-week-old female C3H/HeJ mice.

In this sample, this clone turned up a few times. Its antigen is undetermined. The germline and genes are mouse ones. The read ends 4 residues early relative to the CDR3; the germline J gene fills the gap. Study observations and caveats: Relative to mice, TCR sharing across patients was less clear, a difference possibly HLA-related. Clonality was higher in lesional than normal scalp, especially in alopecia totalis/universalis. Sequences from scalp samples also cover resident alphabeta T cells of normal skin.

RNA was extracted and reverse transcribed into cDNA as the sequencing template. TCRdb keeps only in-frame clones here, not all; method: immunoSEQ multiplex PCR. Altogether roughly 120,000 clones were found in the sample, and no singletons occur. Germline assignment: CDR1 NSQYPW and CDR2 LRSPGD (reference sequence). CDR3 length: 16 amino acids. J lost 1 base, V lost 1 base, and 4 bases had no gene match. The rearrangement joins TRBV1 to TRBJ2-5; the match to TRBD1 covers 8 bases. The sequenced sample was lesional skin. This clonotype was sampled from a C3H/HeJ mouse with alopecia areata. For the strain, the MHC haplotype given is H2-k. CDR3 DNA (partial): TGCACCTGCAGTGCAGCAGGGGGCGAGGACCAAGAC. It encodes CTCSAAGGEDQD. The full CDR3 sequence reads CTCSAAGGEDQDTQYF.